The clone carrying this T cell receptor beta chain was found many times. These data originate in a study of T-cell reconstitution after alpha-beta-depleted transplantation in children. Library preparation (for TCRbeta) was performed with unique molecular identifiers. TCRdb recomputed calls from the PCR reads with MiXCR, one row per CDR3 protein. Among some 340,000 distinct CDR3 sequences listed, under 13% were seen once. The sample consisted of PBMCs from the stem cell graft donor, taken from the stem cell graft. This sequence originates from a human donor who donated a stem cell graft to a child with acute lymphoblastic leukemia.

CDR3 loop: CSARPTGGWYEQYF. DNA for the CDR3: TGCAGTGCTAGGCCGACAGGGGGTTGGTACGAGCAGTACTTC. The chain recombines TRBV20-1 with TRBJ2-7; 9 positions match TRBD1. CDR1 DFQATT and CDR2 SNEGSKA come from the germline V gene (reference sequence). This CDR3 region has 14 residues. Trimming cost V 3 bases and J 4 bases; bases outside gene matches: 7.